The rows below give T cell receptor beta chains drawn from one sample of a study of cytomegalovirus exposure and HLA in healthy donors. Produced via immunoSEQ multiplex PCR; TCRdb's table is partial and in-frame only. The table records roughly 100,000 clones, about 70% of them present only once. The sample taken for sequencing was PBMCs. The receptors were sampled from a man aged 30 to 39 in good health and CMV-seronegative. The CDR3 runs from the conserved cysteine through the conserved F or W. The order of the fields is V gene, J gene, clone size, D gene, CDR3 protein, CDR3 DNA. D genes are given only for firm matches. Some rows have no size entry. The others give once, few or many, or a class for an expanded clone.

v_gene: TRBV7-8; j_gene: TRBJ2-2; abundance: -; d_gene: TRBD2; CDR3aa: CASSLAGGRAGELFF; CDR3nt: TGTGCCAGCAGCTTAGCGGGAGGGCGTGCCGGGGAGCTGTTTTTT
v_gene: TRBV5-8; j_gene: TRBJ2-5; abundance: -; d_gene: -; CDR3aa: CASIRTAQETQYF; CDR3nt: TGTGCCAGCATTAGGACAGCTCAAGAGACCCAGTACTTC
v_gene: TRBV9; j_gene: TRBJ2-3; abundance: -; d_gene: -; CDR3aa: CASSVEGGLGTDTQYF; CDR3nt: TGTGCCAGCAGCGTAGAGGGGGGGCTGGGCACAGATACGCAGTATTTT
v_gene: TRBV14; j_gene: TRBJ2-7; abundance: few; d_gene: -; CDR3aa: CASSPLGFYEQYF; CDR3nt: TGTGCCAGCAGCCCCCTCGGTTTCTACGAGCAGTACTTC
v_gene: TRBV28; j_gene: TRBJ2-2; abundance: once; d_gene: -; CDR3aa: CASGLGASRDLFF; CDR3nt: TGTGCCAGCGGCCTTGGGGCTAGTCGAGACCTGTTTTTT
v_gene: TRBV7-9; j_gene: TRBJ1-2; abundance: -; d_gene: -; CDR3aa: CASSFGQSSYGYTF; CDR3nt: TGTGCCAGCAGCTTCGGACAGTCGTCCTATGGCTACACCTTC
v_gene: TRBV6-1; j_gene: TRBJ1-4; abundance: -; d_gene: -; CDR3aa: CASKRREEKLFF; CDR3nt: TGTGCCAGCAAAAGGAGAGAGGAAAAACTGTTTTTT
v_gene: TRBV7-8; j_gene: TRBJ2-5; abundance: -; d_gene: -; CDR3aa: CASSFEDGTQDQETQYF; CDR3nt: TGTGCCAGCAGCTTCGAAGACGGGACACAAGACCAAGAGACCCAGTACTTC
v_gene: TRBV5-1; j_gene: TRBJ2-2; abundance: -; d_gene: -; CDR3aa: CASSLPWPGDTGELFF; CDR3nt: TGCGCCAGCAGCTTACCCTGGCCAGGGGACACCGGGGAGCTGTTTTTT
v_gene: TRBV14; j_gene: TRBJ2-7; abundance: -; d_gene: TRBD2; CDR3aa: CASSQGRTSGGLYEQYF; CDR3nt: TGTGCCAGCAGCCAAGGTCGGACTAGCGGGGGTCTCTACGAGCAGTACTTC
v_gene: TRBV5-4; j_gene: TRBJ2-7; abundance: -; d_gene: -; CDR3aa: CASSLPGDIRSNF; CDR3nt: TGTGCCAGCAGCCTACCGGGAGACATACGATCGAACTTC
v_gene: TRBV4-1; j_gene: TRBJ2-1; abundance: -; d_gene: TRBD2; CDR3aa: CASSQDHPVAGGLGSYNEQFF; CDR3nt: TGCGCCAGCAGCCAAGATCATCCGGTAGCGGGAGGGTTAGGCTCCTACAATGAGCAGTTCTTC
v_gene: TRBV7-9; j_gene: TRBJ1-4; abundance: few; d_gene: -; CDR3aa: CASSRGTAATNEKLFF; CDR3nt: TGTGCCAGCAGCCGCGGGACGGCAGCAACTAATGAAAAACTGTTTTTT
v_gene: TRBV7-2; j_gene: TRBJ2-5; abundance: few; d_gene: -; CDR3aa: CASSLQGWQETQYF; CDR3nt: TGTGCCAGCAGCCTCCAGGGGTGGCAAGAGACCCAGTACTTC
v_gene: TRBV4-2; j_gene: TRBJ2-7; abundance: once; d_gene: TRBD1; CDR3aa: CASSQVLTGQASYEQYF; CDR3nt: TGTGCCAGCAGCCAAGTATTAACGGGACAGGCCTCCTACGAGCAGTACTTC
v_gene: TRBV5-8; j_gene: TRBJ1-2; abundance: -; d_gene: -; CDR3aa: CASSADRLYVYTF; CDR3nt: TGTGCCAGCAGCGCCGACAGACTCTATGTCTACACCTTC